What follows is one TCR beta chain and its context. Its antigen is undetermined. J lost 4 bases, V lost 0 bases, and 1 base had no gene match. This CDR3 contains 16 residues. CDR1 is MNHEY and CDR2 is SVGAGI in the germline V gene. The data originate from a study of cytomegalovirus exposure and HLA in healthy donors. Notes on the study in general: Reported findings show TCR beta sequences accurately forecast HLA-A and HLA-B alleles in most subjects.

The PCR used 60 Vbeta and 13 Jbeta primers. TCRdb's copy holds only in-frame clones and misses some; the assay was immunoSEQ multiplex PCR. The table includes fewer than 150,000 clones, under 85% detected once. This chain connects TRBV6-5 to TRBJ2-3; 13 bases align to TRBD2. Material: PBMCs. The clonotype was recovered from a woman in her forties or fifties in good health and CMV-seropositive. The CDR3, as DNA: TGTGCCAGCAGTTACTCCGGGACTAGCGGGGCAGATACGCAGTATTTT. Amino acids: CASSYSGTSGADTQYF.